The 2 T cell receptor beta chains below all came from one sample that was sequenced in a study of regulatory T cells in long-lasting Graves disease. The sample's time point: newly diagnosed GD, antithyroid drugs for less than 3 months. After RNA was extracted from PBMCs, the TCR library was made from it. CDR3-region Arm-PCR and iRepertoire HTBI primers produced the TCR beta libraries. Using its own MiXCR run on the multiplex PCR reads, TCRdb lists one record per CDR3 protein. The sample contains 400,000 to 500,000 distinct CDR3 sequences, under 15% of which appear only once. These same data were also listed under a study on T cells in Graves' hyperthyroidism and ophthalmopathy.

The sample consisted of peripheral blood mononuclear cells (PBMCs), taken at new diagnosis, from a patient treated with antithyroid drugs. The receptors were sampled from a woman aged 25 to 45 with Graves disease.

V is TRBV5-1 and J is TRBJ2-5, with TRBD1 as a possible D gene (5 bases). Per germline, CDR1 SGHRS and CDR2 YFSETQ. The V and J ends lost 0 bases and 2 bases respectively, with 8 bases between them. The CDR3 loop spans 14 amino acids. The CDR3 region is CASSLVGQQETQYF. CDR3 sequence (DNA): TGCGCCAGCAGCTTGGTTGGACAACAAGAGACCCAGTACTTC.

This clonotype was seen a single time. Compared with germline, one end of the junction differs, possibly owing to a read error. The chain recombines TRBV6-6 with TRBJ2-4; 10 bases are a match to TRBD2. Germline V gene sequence: CDR1 MNHNY, CDR2 SVGAGI (reference sequence). The CDR3 is 16 residues long. In nucleotides, the CDR3 is TGTGCCAGCAGTTACTCGGGTGTTAGCGGGAGGTCGCTTGAGTTCTTC. Protein: CASSYSGVSGRSLEFF.